This T cell receptor beta chain was observed in a study of cytomegalovirus exposure and HLA in healthy donors (dated by TCRdb to 2016 to 2017). Study-wide context: In an earlier analysis of roughly 500 of the donors, 250 to 300 Gb of sequence data and 117 million unique TCR beta sequences from roughly 200 million T cells were reported. An early release covering roughly 640 HLA-typed donors comprised about 290 gigabases of sequencing data and 65 million to 100 million unique TCR sequences. The genetic ancestry cluster associated with self-reported Caucasian donors included roughly 84% of the roughly 400 genotyped donors. The study aimed to test whether cataloging public T cell receptors could reveal signatures of past pathogen exposure. The study profiled the T cell repertoires of hundreds of subjects by immunosequencing and related them to cytomegalovirus serostatus. Besides the first cohort of around 670 subjects, a separate validation cohort made up of around 120 different subjects was used. The study combined high-throughput TCR immunosequencing, statistical association of individual TCRs with disease status, and machine learning to predict cytomegalovirus infection status. To study patterns of TCR occurrence, a later analysis re-analyzed previously published TCR beta repertoires from around 700 donors and added high-resolution HLA genotyping. In the later analysis, no new phenotypic data were used to find candidate immune exposures; instead, reliance was placed on TCR beta sequences and their occurrence across donors. In an earlier analysis of roughly 580 of the donors, high-throughput TCR beta sequencing was used to judge whether each TCR beta V gene segment behaved as functional or pseudogenic. Donor age, sex, ethnicity and CMV serostatus were compiled alongside the repertoire data. Genome-wide SNP genotypes for about 60% of the roughly 700 donors were used in a later genetic analysis, which treated that subset as a discovery cohort. All discovery cohort repertoires had been generated on a single sequencing platform. HLA typing covered class I and class II loci at four-digit resolution. The number of typed donors differed by locus: about 620-640 for A, B, C, DRB1 and DQB1; 500 to 550 for DQA1; some 590 for DPA1; and roughly 490 for DPB1. Roughly 5 DR-DQ haplotypes were handled as single units for association and clustering, since linkage in the cohort was strong. Among about 410 genotyped donors of the cohort, an average of around 220,000 unique TCR beta nucleotide sequences was sequenced per donor, of which about 19% were non-productive.

Its CDR3 holds 16 amino acids, cysteine through phenylalanine. The CDR3 DNA has 48 bases and is translated from base 1. According to the germline V gene (reference sequence), CDR1 reads LNHDA and CDR2 reads SQIVND. Relative to germline, V is missing 6 bases and J is missing 3 bases, with 10 bases of the junction outside any gene match. Receptor amplification or capture employed the immunoSEQ multiplex PCR assay. The multiplex PCR relied on a mix of 60 forward primers for TCR Vbeta segments and 13 reverse primers for TCR Jbeta segments. Amplification of the CDR3 region of rearranged TCR beta genes was performed with a multiplex PCR assay on genomic DNA. On the Illumina HiSeq System, the amplified TCR beta libraries were sequenced as 87-base-pair reads. From the authors' description of their analysis: A later analysis counted approximately 74 million unique TCR beta chains across the 550 to 750 repertoires, and around 9.9 million of these chains were shared by at least two donors. Raw reads were error-corrected and collapsed into unique sequences by a nearest-neighbor algorithm in which closely related sequences were merged to remove PCR and sequencing errors. To assign V, D and J gene segments, CDR3 sequences were aligned to IMGT reference sequences. For a sequence to be retained, a match of at least six nucleotides was required to both a V gene segment and a J gene segment. A rearrangement was called productive if the CDR3 had no stop codons and remained in frame with V and J, and every other rearrangement was called non-productive. CDR3 was defined by IMGT convention, running from the second conserved V-encoded cysteine to the conserved J-encoded phenylalanine. In an earlier analysis of around 540 of the donors, sequences lacking an unambiguous match to a single V gene segment were excluded. In an earlier analysis of approximately 590 of the donors, V segments were called functional above 56.7% productive rearrangements and were called segregating when the between-donor standard deviation exceeded 5%. A statistical classification framework was developed to diagnose cytomegalovirus status using the catalog of TCR beta chain sequences. In a later analysis, V and J genes were assigned by comparing TCR nucleotide sequences against IMGT/GENE-DB human TR gene sequences. In a later analysis, CDR3 sequences and most-parsimonious VDJ recombination scenarios were assigned using the TCRdist pipeline. In a later analysis, each TCR beta chain was defined by its CDR3 amino acid sequence together with its V-gene family, and reads without a unique V-gene family were excluded. To address suspected cross-contamination and a sequencing artifact, a later analysis removed some 620 highly shared, low-generation-probability nucleotide sequences. In a later analysis, a clonal expansion index was calculated for each public chain from normalized within-repertoire ranks of inferred template counts. In a later analysis, generation probabilities were computed with a VDJ recombination model fitted to out-of-frame rearrangements, and the resulting probabilities were checked against IGoR. In a later analysis, hypergeometric tests were used to score TCR-TCR, TCR-HLA and TCR-CMV co-occurrence, with a repertoire-size bias correction applied to TCR pairs. To estimate false discovery rates, a later analysis permuted the HLA or CMV assignments 20 times. In a later analysis, co-occurring TCRs were grouped using DBSCAN, and TCRdist sequence similarity was added for clustering within HLA-allele-positive subsets. Co-occurrence clustering excluded repertoires with fewer than 30,000 or more than 120,000 public chains, plus five with anomalous nucleotide sharing. Entries here come from immuneACCESS through TCRdb and include only in-frame sequences with V and J called. Some clones fail to appear in such tables; in the studies checked, an unresolved V gene covers under half of the shortfall, and the cause of the remainder is unknown. The V and J calls and the clone size are those of that table, but D and trimming were determined from the DNA. The sample table includes tens of thousands of clones. More than 3% of the sample rests with the top ten.

Summary of the overall study and its limitations: The study gave a list of 150 to 200 TCR beta chains associated with cytomegalovirus. Presence/absence analyses assumed roughly uniform sequencing depth across donors, an assumption that may not hold. The authors suggested that the approach could potentially be extended to other disease states and immunological phenotypes. The earlier analysis of almost 600 of the donors excluded roughly 17 rarely observed V segments, including chromosome 9 orphons, because counts were too low. Most CMV-associated TCR beta chains appeared to be HLA-restricted in a later analysis, and the HLA associations seemed to be driven largely by CMV exposure. For the cohort, immune exposure information was limited to CMV serostatus. In an earlier analysis of more than 500 of the donors, most TCR beta V segments appeared in productive rearrangements about 87% or about 30% of the time, broadly matching IMGT annotations. The sequencing pipeline was judged likely to have produced a cluster of highly shared sequence variants as a technical artifact. A later analysis associated about 16,000 TCR beta sequences with specific HLA alleles at a false discovery rate of 0.05. Because some donors lacked HLA typing at each locus, the association tests relied only on the typed subset. Only TCR beta chains were sequenced in this cohort, and the absence of alpha or paired-chain data limited detectable features. In a later genetic analysis, a missense DCLRE1C variant was associated with V-gene and J-gene trimming of TCR beta chains, and the association was replicated in an independent cohort. Because the 87-base-pair reads could not distinguish some IMGT-functional V segments, including TRBV6-2 and TRBV6-3, those segments were excluded. A further reported finding was that TCR beta sequences accurately predicted the HLA-A and HLA-B alleles for most subjects in the first cohort. In a later analysis, HLA-associated TCR beta chains showed more clonal expansion and lower generation probabilities than non-associated chains that were equally common. In vitro tests confirmed that a few of the cytomegalovirus-associated TCR beta chains recognize cytomegalovirus antigens. According to a later genetic analysis, donors in an Asian-associated ancestry cluster had fewer N-insertions in productive TCRs than the approximately 650-donor mean. Linkage disequilibrium might explain the correlated functional status among segregating V segments, but an unknown experimental factor could not be ruled out. In both the original and validation cohorts, the classifier was reported to diagnose cytomegalovirus status with high specificity and sensitivity. Across donors, most TCR sequences were observed very rarely, whereas some public TCRs were present in many individuals. When HLA alleles, especially DR and DQ, strongly co-occurred, attributing TCR associations to individual alleles was difficult. In a later analysis, TCR association rates were found to vary across HLA loci, with the most associated TCRs seen for DRB1 alleles and the fewest for HLA-C alleles. A later analysis reported that several top co-occurrence clusters appeared linked to parvovirus B19, influenza, CMV and Epstein-Barr virus.

The cohort comprised 666 healthy bone marrow donors. At the time of sampling, every cohort member was nominally healthy, though immune exposures that went unrecorded were likely present. The donor tested CMV seropositive, placing the donor among the approximately 310 seropositive members of the cohort. Every donor gave a peripheral blood sample, and the peripheral blood mononuclear cells from that sample were used for TCR beta sequencing. The Qiagen DNeasy Blood Extraction Kit was used to extract genomic DNA from the blood cell samples. Comments on this clone: Its cognate antigen has yet to be identified.

Sequenced input: PBMCs. The TCR originated in a woman in her 30s in good health and CMV-seropositive. The receptor chain draws on TRBV19 and TRBJ2-7; 11 of the junction bases match TRBD2. The nucleotide sequence is given as TGTGCCAGTAGGAGAACCGGGACTAGCGGCTTCTACGAGCAGTACTTC. This encodes CASRRTGTSGFYEQYF.